This T cell receptor (beta chain) was profiled in a study of blood T cells in healthy people across ages. There were healthy Caucasian individuals from Russia, aged about 6 to 100, serving as donors. The use of a sample-barcoded 5' primer and a J-beta primer mix characterized a second PCR of roughly 7 to 11 cycles. TCRdb independently ran MiXCR on the 5' RACE reads; one entry per CDR3 protein. The data hold fewer than 950,000 distinct CDR3 sequences, with around 36% observed a single time. The CDR3 is made up of 16 amino acids. Germline V gene data show CDR1 as SGHRS and CDR2 as YFSETQ. V lost 4 bases, J lost 4 bases, and 19 bases lay in between.

This chain uses TRBV5-1 with TRBJ2-3, with D maybe TRBD1 (6 bases). Input material: blood. This clonotype originated in a man younger than 35 in good health. The CDR3: CASSPTRGRGSDTQYF. The CDR3 nucleotides read TGCGCCAGCAGCCCTACCCGGGGCAGGGGCTCAGATACGCAGTATTTT.